The 19 T cell receptor beta chains given below trace back to one sample, sequenced in a study of Ad26.COV2.S vaccination and SARS-CoV-2 variants (dated by TCRdb to the early 2020s). Libraries were built with the immunoSEQ multiplex PCR assay. Here the immuneACCESS table is served through TCRdb, limited to in-frame sequences with V and J called. Missing clones are a known gap in these copies; in checked studies unresolved V genes cover under half, and the rest lacks a known reason. Recorded for this sample are roughly 320,000 clones; about nine tenths of them occurred a single time. The ten largest clones add up to 3.4% of the sample. The label giving this sample's treatment or condition can be read as: roughly 18 received Ad26.COV2.S at low or high dose, single or two shots; roughly five received placebo; per-sample allocation not given. For vaccine and placebo recipients, the sequenced repertoires came from samples collected on day 63 after the first injection.

The specimen was peripheral blood, collected in a trial of Ad26.COV2.S vaccine versus placebo. These receptors were obtained from a person aged 18-60 years who received the Ad26.COV2.S COVID-19 vaccine or a placebo.

This chain links TRBV9 with TRBJ2-3; no definite D call. Trimming removed 0 bases at V and 0 bases at J, with 5 bases between. Germline values: CDR1 SGDLS, CDR2 YYNGEE. The CDR3 is made up of 14 amino acids. The CDR3 here is CASSVDASTDTQYF. The CDR3, as DNA: TGTGCCAGCAGCGTAGACGCGAGCACAGATACGCAGTATTTT.

V is TRBV7-2 and J is TRBJ2-5, with D perhaps matching TRBD1 or TRBD2 (5 bases each). CDR1 and CDR2 from the germline V gene are SGHTA and FQGNSA. The CDR3 is made up of 15 amino acids. V lost 3 bases, J lost 2 bases, and 13 bases lay in between. The CDR3: CASSLIGALQETQYF. CDR3 DNA sequence: TGTGCCAGCAGCTTGATCGGGGCTCTTCAAGAGACCCAGTACTTC.

V and J are TRBV19 and TRBJ1-5; perhaps TRBD1 as D (6 bases). Trimming stripped 4 bases from V and 10 bases from J, with 11 bases between. The CDR3 totals 12 residues. CDR1 and CDR2 (germline): LNHDA, SQIVND (reference sequence). DNA for the CDR3: TGTGCCAGTAGTAAAGGGGGGGAACCCCAGCATTTT. Protein product: CASSKGGEPQHF.

This clone was seen just once. The chain carries TRBV27 and TRBJ1-6; no clear D. Germline loops: CDR1 MNHEY, CDR2 SMNVEV (reference sequence). CDR3 length equals 12 residues. V was shortened by 7 bases and J by 9 bases, with 10 bases between the two germline ends. The CDR3 is CASNNFGSPLHF. In DNA, the CDR3 is TGTGCCAGCAACAATTTTGGTTCACCCCTCCACTTT.

The chain employs TRBV3-1 (or the pseudogene TRBV3-2) and TRBJ1-3; D not resolved. CDR1 is LGHDT, CDR2 YNNKEL, per germline (reference sequence). The CDR3 is 17 residues long. V was shortened by 1 base and J by 1 base, with 14 bases between the two germline ends. The DNA for the CDR3 is TGTGCCAGCAGCCAAGGACCCACCAGCTCGTCTGGAAACACCATATATTTT. Its translation: CASSQGPTSSSGNTIYF.

This sequence joins TRBV7-9 and TRBJ1-1; D possibly corresponds to TRBD1 (5 bases). Looked up from germline, CDR1 is SEHNR and CDR2 is FQNEAQ (reference sequence). V lost 5 bases to trimming and J lost 1 base, with 11 bases between them. CDR3 length: 14 amino acids. In DNA form, the CDR3 reads TGTGCCAGCAGCCCTGGGGGGTCGAACACTGAAGCTTTCTTT. Its translation is CASSPGGSNTEAFF.

The rearrangement joins TRBV9 to TRBJ2-3, with 10 nucleotides matching TRBD2. Trimming took 4 bases from V and 5 from J; bases not matched to a gene: 10. The CDR3 length is 16 residues. Looked up from germline, CDR1 is SGDLS and CDR2 is YYNGEE. In DNA, the CDR3 is TGTGCCAGCAGCCGATCGAGCGGGGGGGCTGGAGATACGCAGTATTTT. The encoded protein is CASSRSSGGAGDTQYF.

The J gene is TRBJ1-2, the V gene TRBV29-1, with a weak D call TRBD1 (5 bases). Trimming took 7 bases from V and 4 from J, leaving 16 bases between them. The CDR3 sequence is 13 residues long. CDR1 SQVTM and CDR2 ANQGSEA come from the germline V gene. The CDR3 nucleotides read TGCAGCGCCTCCCCGGGGCAGGGCTATGGCTACACCTTC. It specifies CSASPGQGYGYTF.

CDR3 sequence: CASSPPGSQETQYF. CDR3 nucleotide sequence: TGTGCCAGCAGCCCCCCCGGCAGCCAAGAGACCCAGTACTTC. This chain joins TRBV7-9 and TRBJ2-5; D is uncertain. Germline V gene data show CDR1 as SEHNR and CDR2 as FQNEAQ (reference sequence). The CDR3 sequence is 14 residues long. V was clipped by 5 bases and J by 1 base, with 11 bases between them.

The chain is built from TRBV10-3 and TRBJ2-1; D may be TRBD1 (5 bases). The V gene lost 6 bases and the J gene lost 5 bases, with 23 bases spanning the gap. There are 17 residues in the CDR3. The germline V gene has CDR1 ENHRY and CDR2 SYGVKD. The CDR3 DNA sequence: TGTGCCATCAGGCGTAGTATCTCAGGGTTAGGAGACAATGAGCAGTTCTTC. Translation: CAIRRSISGLGDNEQFF.

This clone has just one count. The chain joins TRBV13 to TRBJ1-4; D is possibly TRBD1 (5 bases). Trimming shortened V by 5 bases and J by 7 bases, and 14 bases separated the two germline ends. The CDR3 is 14 residues long. The germline V gene encodes CDR1 PRHDT and CDR2 FYEKMQ (reference sequence). The CDR3 here is CASSPDFTGEKLFF. In DNA form, the CDR3 reads TGTGCCAGCAGCCCCGACTTCACAGGTGAAAAACTGTTTTTT.

The V gene is TRBV5-1, the J gene TRBJ1-3; D remains unclear. This CDR3 is 13 amino acids long. Trimming left V 7 bases short and J 0 bases short, with 8 bases between. Germline values: CDR1 SGHRS, CDR2 YFSETQ. The CDR3 sequence: CASQRGSGNTIYF. In DNA, the CDR3 is TGCGCCAGCCAACGGGGCTCTGGAAACACCATATATTTT.

This clone was detected only a few times. The rearrangement uses TRBV30 and TRBJ1-5, with D possibly matching TRBD1 (5 bases). CDR1 is GTSNPN and CDR2 is SVGIG in the germline V gene (reference sequence). CDR3 length: 13 residues. The ends were cut back, 7 bases at V and 7 bases at J, with 17 bases in the middle. The CDR3 DNA follows: TGTGCCTTGGCTCGGGGGGTCGACCAGCCCCAGCATTTT. As protein: CALARGVDQPQHF.

The chain combines TRBV7-3 with TRBJ2-5; maybe TRBD2 (5 bases). Germline V lookup: CDR1 SGHTA, CDR2 FQGTGA. The length of the CDR3 is 15 residues. V shed 0 bases and J shed 2 bases, with 10 bases lying between them. The CDR3 bases are TGTGCCAGCAGCTTAACAGCTAGCTGGCAAGAGACCCAGTACTTC. Amino acid sequence: CASSLTASWQETQYF. Drawing the rest from reference TRBV7-3 and TRBJ2-5, the complete variable domain is GAGVSQTPSNKVTEKGKYVELRCDPISGHTALYWYRQSLGQGPEFLIYFQGTGAADDSGLPNDRFFAVRPEGSVSTLKIQRTERGDSAVYLCASSLTASWQETQYFGPGTRLLVL.

This clone was seen just once. CDR3: CASSLENTPYGYTF. The CDR3 DNA sequence: TGCGCCAGCAGCTTGGAGAACACCCCCTATGGCTACACCTTC. J is TRBJ1-2 and V is TRBV5-1, with no clear D. This CDR3 is 14 amino acids long. CDR1 and CDR2 (germline): SGHRS, YFSETQ. Deletions cut 0 bases from V and 4 bases from J, with 10 bases between.

The chain joins TRBV6-5 to TRBJ1-2; 8 nucleotides agree with TRBD1. V was clipped by 0 bases and J by 3 bases; unmatched bases: 3. This CDR3 has 15 residues. Germline V gives CDR1 MNHEY, CDR2 SVGAGI. CDR3 amino acids: CASSYSLGQDYGYTF. CDR3 DNA sequence: TGTGCCAGCAGTTACTCGTTGGGACAGGACTATGGCTACACCTTC.

This chain joins TRBV6-5 and TRBJ2-1; TRBD2 aligns across 11 bases. Germline V CDR1 and CDR2: MNHEY, SVGAGI. The trim removed 4 bases at V and 6 bases at J, leaving 8 bases unmatched. The CDR3 is 16 amino acids. In nucleotides, the CDR3 is TGTGCCAGCAGTTCCCGGACTAGCGGGCGCCCCAATGAGCAGTTCTTC. Its translation: CASSSRTSGRPNEQFF.

The V gene is TRBV7-9, the J gene TRBJ2-7; a possible D gene is TRBD1 (6 bases). This CDR3 contains 16 residues. Looked up from germline, CDR1 is SEHNR and CDR2 is FQNEAQ (reference sequence). Trimming cost V 0 bases and J 0 bases, with 12 bases left between them. The DNA for the CDR3 is TGTGCCAGCAGCTTAGCTTCTGTGACAGGCTCCTACGAGCAGTACTTC. This gives the protein CASSLASVTGSYEQYF.

V gene TRBV14 combines with J gene TRBJ2-7; D is undetermined. CDR1 and CDR2 from the germline V gene are SGHDN and FVKESK. This CDR3 comprises 13 residues. Trimming left V 1 base short and J 4 bases short, with 8 bases between. In nucleotides, the CDR3 is TGTGCCAGCAGCCAAGGACTGATTTACGAGCAGTACTTC. This gives the protein CASSQGLIYEQYF.